Sequencing of this T cell receptor beta chain was carried out in a study of blood T cell repertoires in COVID-19. Across the study: Whether acute or convalescent, the COVID-19 samples came from the United States, Italy and Spain. The cDNA or gDNA used as material had been derived from T cells, B-cell-depleted T cells, or PBMCs.

In the study's own analysis: Amplification from reference gene primers served as the basis for estimated nucleated cell counts. Produced via immunoSEQ multiplex PCR; TCRdb's table is partial and in-frame only. D and trimming come from the DNA, and the V and J calls and clone size come from that table. The repertoire consists of tens of thousands of clones, with 70% to 75% occurring once and the leading ten covering 35%. V dropped 6 bases and J dropped 5; count of bases not matched to a gene: 11. Germline CDR1 and CDR2: MDHEN and SYDVKM. The CDR3 runs 16 residues. The clonotype was recovered from a woman in her 70s with acute or convalescent COVID-19. This chain links TRBV28 with TRBJ1-3; TRBD1 agrees at 9 bases. What was sequenced was peripheral blood. The CDR3 is CASRRPGTGNRNTIYF. For the CDR3, the DNA is TGTGCCAGCAGACGTCCCGGGACAGGGAACCGAAACACCATATATTTT.